This TCR beta chain was documented in a study of blood T cell repertoires in COVID-19. Across the study: Both acute and convalescent COVID-19 samples were obtained from the United States, Italy and Spain. T cells, B-cell-depleted T cells, or PBMCs supplied cDNA or gDNA.

This clone was found a few times. The CDR3 extends over 14 amino acids. Germline CDR1 and CDR2: LGHNA and YNFKEQ. The V and J ends lost 4 bases and 5 bases respectively, with 14 bases between them. In the study's own analysis: How many nucleated cells were present was estimated from reference gene primer amplification. Clones were read by immunoSEQ multiplex PCR, and TCRdb kept only the in-frame ones, dropping some. V and J calls and clone size are given by that table; D and trimming were obtained from the DNA. The sample lists roughly 110,000 clones; 70% to 75% were seen once. Source material: peripheral blood. The receptor was derived from a human donor with acute or convalescent COVID-19. The donor label of this sample is uncertain. V and J are TRBV4-2 and TRBJ1-1, with D possibly being TRBD1 (5 bases). CDR3: CASSPFQGRTEAFF. Written as DNA, the CDR3 is TGTGCCAGCAGCCCTTTCCAGGGAAGAACTGAAGCTTTCTTT.